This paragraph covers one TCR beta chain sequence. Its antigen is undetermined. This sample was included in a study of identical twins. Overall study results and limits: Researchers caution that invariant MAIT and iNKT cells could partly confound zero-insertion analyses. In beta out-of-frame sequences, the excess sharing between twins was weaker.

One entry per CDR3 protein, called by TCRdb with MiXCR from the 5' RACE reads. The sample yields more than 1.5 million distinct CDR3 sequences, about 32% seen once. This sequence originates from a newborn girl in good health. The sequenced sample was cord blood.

CDR3 in DNA: TGTGCCAGCAGCCCGGAACTACTAGCGGGCCCCTACAATGAGCAGTTCTTC. Translation: CASSPELLAGPYNEQFF. The chain couples TRBV12-3 or TRBV12-4 to TRBJ2-1, with 9 bases identical to TRBD2. The CDR3 consists of 17 residues. V lost 6 bases, J lost 2 bases, and 11 bases stayed unmatched.